This paragraph reports one T cell receptor (beta chain). Its specificity is not known. The source material, RNA transcripts, was used to amplify TCR beta CDR3 regions. TCR CDR3 underwent first-round RT-PCR with the HTBI primer set. MiXCR was run by TCRdb on the multiplex PCR reads, yielding one entry per CDR3 protein. The top ten clones hold over 3.5% of a sample with 600,000 to 650,000 distinct CDR3 sequences, under 20% of them seen once. These data originate in a study of T cells in Graves' hyperthyroidism and ophthalmopathy. General study findings and limits: Ophthalmopathy, as predicted by the model, came a median roughly 6.5 months after the prediction. Also found in blood were most expanded thyroid clonotypes above 0.001.

This CDR3 contains 13 residues. The V gene lost 2 bases and the J gene lost 3 bases, with 9 bases spanning the gap. Germline V lookup: CDR1 SGHRS, CDR2 YFSETQ. This chain uses TRBV5-1 with TRBJ2-7; D is undetermined. The source material was blood. The source of this sequence is a woman aged 25 to 39 with Graves' hyperthyroidism. The CDR3 reads CASSFGDGYEQYF. The CDR3 DNA is TGCGCCAGCAGCTTCGGTGACGGCTACGAGCAGTACTTC.